Included here is one TCR beta chain sequence, with context. These data are taken from a study of control samples from healthy donors and cancer patients. The data were produced by immunoSEQ multiplex PCR, yet TCRdb's version contains in-frame clones alone and is incomplete. There are about 160,000 clones in the sample; roughly 95% occur only once, and 1% lies in the top ten. V dropped 0 bases and J dropped 7; count of bases not matched to a gene: 6. Per germline, CDR1 SGHTA and CDR2 FQGTGA. CDR3 length: 15 amino acids. Sequenced input: blood. The TCR was taken from a woman in her twenties or thirties in good health. The chain couples TRBV7-3 to TRBJ2-1, with 7 bases matching TRBD2. The CDR3 nucleotides read TGTGCCAGCAGCTTAACGGGGGGAGGGCCGAATGAGCAGTTCTTC. Translated: CASSLTGGGPNEQFF.